The 8 T cell receptor beta chains in this list originate from one sample, sequenced in a study of chemoradiotherapy in HPV16-positive cancers. Data came from immunoSEQ multiplex PCR; TCRdb stores just in-frame clones and leaves some out. The sample records roughly 19,000 clones, approximately 83% being singletons. Source: blood, taken from a patient who underwent chemoradiotherapy. Receptors originate from a human donor with HPV-associated anogenital cancer.

V gene TRBV11-2 combines with J gene TRBJ2-5; no reliable D call. The CDR3 is 11 amino acids. CDR1 is SGHAT, CDR2 FQNNGV, per germline. V lost 5 bases and J 6 bases, leaving 7 bases between the germline ends. In nucleotides, the CDR3 is TGTGCCAGCAGCACCCGTAAGACCCAGTACTTC. It translates to CASSTRKTQYF.

The table lists this clone with a count of one. J is TRBJ2-5 and V is TRBV4-1, with no clear D. Looked up from germline, CDR1 is MGHRA and CDR2 is YSYEKL. V lost 0 bases, J lost 1 base, and 9 bases lay in between. The CDR3 sequence is 15 residues long. The CDR3 nucleotides are TGCGCCAGCAGCCAAGATCAGGCGGCCCAAGAGACCCAGTACTTC. Its translation is CASSQDQAAQETQYF.

The chain links TRBV5-4 to TRBJ2-5; D is possibly TRBD1 (5 bases). CDR3 length equals 13 residues. The germline V and J ends were trimmed by 0 bases and 5 bases, with 8 bases remaining between them. Germline V gives CDR1 SGHNT, CDR2 YYREEE (reference sequence). The DNA of the CDR3 is TGTGCCAGCAGCTTGGGGGGCGAGGAGACCCAGTACTTC. As protein: CASSLGGEETQYF.

The chain links TRBV5-1 to TRBJ1-2; 8 positions match TRBD1. There are 13 residues in the CDR3. From germline, CDR1 is SGHRS and CDR2 YFSETQ. The V segment lost 3 bases and the J segment 6 bases; nucleotides outside the gene matches: 4. This chain's CDR3 is CASSSTDRDGYTF. In nucleotides, the CDR3 is TGCGCCAGCAGCTCAACGGACAGGGATGGCTACACCTTC.

The V call is TRBV5-6, the J call TRBJ2-3; TRBD2 is a possible D gene (5 bases). This CDR3 is 14 amino acids long. Germline V lookup: CDR1 SGHDT, CDR2 YYEEEE. Between the trimmed V and J ends, which lost 6 bases and 1 base, there was a span of 12 bases. CDR3 DNA: TGTGCCAGCAAGGAGGAAAGGGGCACAGATACGCAGTATTTT. It encodes CASKEERGTDTQYF.

The V call is TRBV7-2, the J call TRBJ2-6; D is ambiguous. Trimming left V 5 bases short and J 4 bases short, with 15 bases between. CDR3 length: 16 residues. Germline V lookup: CDR1 SGHTA, CDR2 FQGNSA. For the CDR3, the DNA is TGTGCCAGCAGCCCGACAACACCCCCGGGGGCCAACGTCCTGACTTTC. It specifies CASSPTTPPGANVLTF. The full variable domain, with the rest looked up from reference TRBV7-2 and TRBJ2-6, is GAGVSQSPSNKVTEKGKDVELRCDPISGHTALYWYRQSLGQGLEFLIYFQGNSAPDKSGLPSDRFSAERTGGSVSTLTIQRTQQEDSAVYLCASSPTTPPGANVLTFGAGSRLTVL.

CDR3 nucleotide sequence: TGTGCCAGCAGCTTGGGACGGGAGAACACCGGGGAGCTGTTTTTT. This sequence encodes CASSLGRENTGELFF. The gene calls are TRBV7-6 and TRBJ2-2; D might be TRBD1 or TRBD2, each matching 5 bases. V was clipped by 3 bases and J by 1 base, with 9 bases between them. The CDR3 totals 15 residues. Per germline, CDR1 SGHVS and CDR2 FNYEAQ. Together with reference TRBV7-6 and TRBJ2-2, the CDR3 gives the full variable domain: GAGVSQSPRYKVTKRGQDVALRCDPISGHVSLYWYRQALGQGPEFLTYFNYEAQQDKSGLPNDRFSAERPEGSISTLTIQRTEQRDSAMYRCASSLGRENTGELFFGEGSRLTVL.

This sequence joins TRBV5-1 and TRBJ1-1, with no clear D. The CDR3 covers 14 residues. The germline V gene has CDR1 SGHRS and CDR2 YFSETQ. Trimming removed 4 bases at V and 0 bases at J, with 10 bases between. CDR3 in amino acids: CASSPLGLNTEAFF. The DNA for the CDR3 is TGCGCCAGCAGCCCCCTAGGGCTGAACACTGAAGCTTTCTTT.